These T cell receptor beta chains were read from a single sample in a study of cytomegalovirus exposure and HLA in healthy donors. The method was immunoSEQ multiplex PCR; TCRdb's version includes in-frame clones alone and lacks a portion of them. The repertoire holds under 200,000 clones, with about 82% as singletons. The sequencing input was PBMCs. These receptors originate from a woman aged 18 to 35 in good health and CMV-seronegative. Both conserved end residues are part of each CDR3. Each record gives: J gene, V gene, clone size, D gene, CDR3 DNA, CDR3 protein. A D gene is named only where the DNA matches it firmly. Rows give clone size only sometimes, using once, few, many, or a class for an expanded clone.

TRBJ1-2,TRBV11-1,NA,NA,TGTGCCAGCAGCTTCTCGTGGCAGAAGTATGGCTACACCTTC,CASSFSWQKYGYTF
TRBJ1-3,TRBV14,NA,NA,TGTGCCAGCAGCCAAGTCTCGGGATTGCTCTCTGGAAACACCATATATTTT,CASSQVSGLLSGNTIYF
TRBJ1-2,TRBV6-5,NA,NA,TGTGCCATCGGAGGGTGGGAGGGCGGCTACACCTTC,CAIGGWEGGYTF
TRBJ2-7,TRBV14,NA,NA,TGTGCCAGCAGCCAAAAATCGGCAGGCATAAACTACGAGCAGTACTTC,CASSQKSAGINYEQYF
TRBJ1-4,TRBV18,NA,NA,TGTGCCAGCTCGACCACAGGGCGATCTAATGAAAAACTGTTTTTT,CASSTTGRSNEKLFF
TRBJ2-1,TRBV7-8,NA,NA,TGTGCCAGCACCTCTACTAGCTTCTCCTACAATGAGCAGTTCTTC,CASTSTSFSYNEQFF
TRBJ2-7,TRBV4-2,once,TRBD2,TGTGCCAGCAGCCAAGATCCGGGGGGTTCGGCTTACGAGCAGTACTTC,CASSQDPGGSAYEQYF
TRBJ2-3,TRBV11-2,NA,TRBD2,TGTGCCAGCAGCTTACTAAGCGGGAACCTAGATACGCAGTATTTT,CASSLLSGNLDTQYF
TRBJ2-7,TRBV7-6,NA,TRBD2,TGTGCCAGCAGCTTAGCTCCAAGCGGGAGGCAGTACTTC,CASSLAPSGRQYF
TRBJ1-1,TRBV4-2,NA,TRBD1,TGTGCCAGCAGCCCCCTCGGGACAGGAGGGGCATTGAACACTGAAGCTTTCTTT,CASSPLGTGGALNTEAFF
TRBJ2-3,TRBV19,NA,NA,TGTGCCAGTACTTATGGGGCGGCTGGGTCGGATACGCAGTATTTT,CASTYGAAGSDTQYF
TRBJ2-2,TRBV18,NA,TRBD1,TGTGCCAGCTCACCTATCAGGGGGCTGAACACCGGGGAGCTGTTTTTT,CASSPIRGLNTGELFF
TRBJ1-4,TRBV4-1,NA,TRBD1,TGCGCCAGCAGCCAAGATATCACAGGGGGTAATGAAAAACTGTTTTTT,CASSQDITGGNEKLFF
TRBJ2-7,TRBV15,NA,NA,TGTGCCACCAGCAGTCGACTAGTCAGCTCCTACGAGCAGTACTTC,CATSSRLVSSYEQYF
TRBJ1-4,TRBV25-1,NA,NA,TGTGCCAGCAGTGAATCTGGCAGGGGAGCTAATGAAAAACTGTTTTTT,CASSESGRGANEKLFF
TRBJ2-7,TRBV7-9,NA,TRBD2,TGTGCCAGCAGCCAGTATACAGGGATAGCGGGGGAATCCTACGAGCAGTACTTC,CASSQYTGIAGESYEQYF
TRBJ1-1,TRBV30,NA,NA,TGTGCCTGGGACCCCTCATTCGGGACTCACACTGAAGCTTTCTTT,CAWDPSFGTHTEAFF
TRBJ2-3,TRBV5-1,NA,NA,TGCGCCAGCAGCTTCGGGGGGCTGACAGATACGCAGTATTTT,CASSFGGLTDTQYF
TRBJ2-3,TRBV28,once,NA,TGTGCCAGCACCCCGACAGGTGACGCAGATACGCAGTATTTT,CASTPTGDADTQYF
TRBJ2-1,TRBV5-1,NA,TRBD2,TGCGCCAGCAGCTGGGGACTAGCGGGATTATTCTCAAATGAGCAGTTCTTC,CASSWGLAGLFSNEQFF
TRBJ1-1,TRBV30,few,NA,TGTGCCTGGAGTTCCGTAGGGGACACTGAAGCTTTCTTT,CAWSSVGDTEAFF
TRBJ2-4,TRBV30,NA,TRBD2,TGTGCCTGGAGTGTAACGGGGGGAAACATTCAGTACTTC,CAWSVTGGNIQYF
TRBJ1-2,TRBV12-5,NA,NA,TGTGCTAGTGGTTTACTATATCATGGCTACACCTTC,CASGLLYHGYTF
TRBJ1-4,TRBV5-1,NA,TRBD1,TGCGCCAGCAGCTTGGCCGGGGCAGGGGGGACGCCTAATGAAAAACTGTTTTTT,CASSLAGAGGTPNEKLFF
TRBJ2-5,TRBV15,NA,TRBD2,TGTGCCACCAGCAGAGAGGTCTCTAGCGGCCAAGAGACCCAGTACTTC,CATSREVSSGQETQYF
TRBJ2-7,TRBV19,NA,NA,TGTGCCAGTAGTATTAGCAACTCCTACGAGCAGTACTTC,CASSISNSYEQYF
TRBJ2-5,TRBV18,NA,TRBD1,TGTGCCAGCTCAACGGGGACAGGGCGAGAGACCCAGTACTTC,CASSTGTGRETQYF
TRBJ2-1,TRBV10-3,NA,NA,TGTGCCATCAGTGAGTGGGCCGTAAGCTCCTACAATGAGCAGTTCTTC,CAISEWAVSSYNEQFF
TRBJ2-4,TRBV9,NA,TRBD2,TGTGCCAGCAGCGCATGGGAGGGCCCGGACATTCAGTACTTC,CASSAWEGPDIQYF
TRBJ2-6,TRBV7-9,NA,NA,TGTGCCAGCAGCTTACGGGGGATCGCCAACGTCCTGACTTTC,CASSLRGIANVLTF
TRBJ1-2,TRBV27,NA,NA,TGTGCCAGCAGTTTCAGATTTTTACCGGGAAGCCGGGGCTATGGCTACACCTTC,CASSFRFLPGSRGYGYTF
TRBJ2-5,TRBV4-1,NA,NA,TGCGCCAGCAGCCAAGTTTTCGGGACCCAGTACTTC,CASSQVFGTQYF
TRBJ2-1,TRBV5-1,NA,TRBD2,TGCGCCAGCAGCTTTACGCCGAGCGGGAGGGCCTACAATGAGCAGTTCTTC,CASSFTPSGRAYNEQFF
TRBJ2-7,TRBV18,NA,TRBD2,TGTGCCAGCACCCATGAGACTAGCGGGAGAGGGGAGCAGTACTTC,CASTHETSGRGEQYF
TRBJ1-1,TRBV27,once,NA,TGTGCCAGCAGCCCCCGGGGTCCGGATGAAGCTTTCTTT,CASSPRGPDEAFF
TRBJ1-2,TRBV2,NA,TRBD1,TGTGCCAGCAGACCAGGGACAGGGGCTAGCTACACCTTC,CASRPGTGASYTF
TRBJ2-5,TRBV28,NA,NA,TGTGCCAGCAGTTTTCATCGGGGTGGAGAGACCCAGTACTTC,CASSFHRGGETQYF
TRBJ2-2,TRBV27,NA,TRBD1,TGTGCCAGCACCCCAGTCGACAGGGCGGGCACCGGGGAGCTGTTTTTT,CASTPVDRAGTGELFF
TRBJ2-1,TRBV29-1,NA,NA,TGCAGCGTTGAAGCTGGCAGGGCTCTGAGCAATGAGCAGTTCTTC,CSVEAGRALSNEQFF
TRBJ2-1,TRBV5-1,NA,NA,TGCGCCAGCAGCTTGGTACCAGGGGCCTTGATTGAGCAGTTCTTC,CASSLVPGALIEQFF
TRBJ2-5,TRBV27,NA,TRBD2,TGTGCCAGCAGTCCGGGGGGGAAACAAGAGACCCAGTACTTC,CASSPGGKQETQYF
TRBJ2-1,TRBV30,NA,TRBD2,TGTGCCTGGAGTAGCGGGAGGGACCATGAGCAGTTCTTC,CAWSSGRDHEQFF